This is a list of T cell receptor beta chains from one sample in a study of monozygotic twins with inflammatory bowel disease. TCRdb reanalyzed the 5' RACE reads and collapses them to one entry per CDR3 protein, without DNA. The repertoire table contains about 380,000 distinct CDR3 sequences. The source material was blood. These receptors all come from a human donor with ulcerative colitis or Crohn's disease, or a healthy co-twin of an affected twin (not recorded which). CDR3s include the opening cysteine and the closing phenylalanine or tryptophan.

J gene	V gene	CDR3 protein
TRBJ2-2	TRBV10-3	CAISPLGGASNTGELFF
TRBJ1-1	TRBV11-2	CASSIRPGQGIMGTEAFF
TRBJ2-7	TRBV7-9	CASSSTDEQYF
TRBJ1-2	TRBV4-1	CASSQGHLYGYTF
TRBJ1-2	TRBV20-1	CSASSSDRLYGYTF
TRBJ2-7	TRBV6-2/TRBV6-3	CASSYPGPSYEQYF
TRBJ2-1	TRBV12-3/TRBV12-4	CASSLDTSGGHYNEQFF
TRBJ1-5	TRBV20-1	CSAKEGGGSNQPQHF
TRBJ1-4	TRBV2	CASRGLVNEKLFF
TRBJ1-2	TRBV7-2	CASSLGGTGGLGYTF
TRBJ2-5	TRBV12-3/TRBV12-4	CASSFAGSQETQYF
TRBJ1-1	TRBV3-1	CASSQGTAPQAFF
TRBJ2-5	TRBV5-1	CASSLAGAGGSQYF
TRBJ1-1	TRBV4-3	CASSQDRELNTEAFF
TRBJ1-5	TRBV10-3	CAITTDSNQPQHF
TRBJ1-5	TRBV12-3/TRBV12-4	CASSLGLDNQPQHF
TRBJ2-7	TRBV19	CASSIRDTYEQYF
TRBJ2-7	TRBV19	CATADRVLSEQYF
TRBJ2-2	TRBV29-1	CSVRSGPNTGELFF
TRBJ2-5	TRBV5-1	CASSSYRGQETQYF
TRBJ2-2	TRBV7-2	CASSLSGRNTGELFF
TRBJ2-1	TRBV7-9	CASSSVNGGPSYNEQFF
TRBJ2-7	TRBV2	CATTGTGGAEQYF
TRBJ2-1	TRBV7-9	CASSSRQGALGEQFF
TRBJ2-7	TRBV29-1	CSGQGQSYEQYF
TRBJ1-3	TRBV7-9	CASSPRNGYSGNTIYF
TRBJ2-7	TRBV4-2	CASSQEYFGTETYEQYF
TRBJ2-1	TRBV12-5	CASGSETQNNEQFF